What follows are 13 T cell receptor beta chains derived from one specimen sequenced in a study of blood T cells in healthy people across ages. For the second PCR, which ran for about 7 to 12 cycles, a sample-barcoded 5' primer and a J-beta primer mix were used. Using its own MiXCR run on the 5' RACE reads, TCRdb lists one record per CDR3 protein. The data hold around 870,000 distinct CDR3 sequences, with under 35% observed a single time. The specimen was blood. Source of these receptors: an elderly woman in good health.

V and J are TRBV24-1 and TRBJ2-1, with 8 bases identical to TRBD2. Near its end, the DNA agrees better with TRBJ2-7, so the J call may be wrong. Germline loops: CDR1 KGHDR, CDR2 SFDVKD. The CDR3 is 15 amino acids. The CDR3 spells CATTNSGGTYNEQYF. The CDR3 nucleotides are TGTGCCACCACCAACAGCGGGGGAACCTACAATGAGCAGTACTTC.

Remarks on this clonotype: This clone may be a read error of a much larger clone one base away. This chain links TRBV28 with TRBJ2-7, with a tentative D call TRBD1 (6 bases). CDR3 length: 13 amino acids. Trimming removed 4 bases at V and 6 bases at J, with 13 bases between. CDR1 is MDHEN and CDR2 is SYDVKM in the germline V gene. The CDR3 DNA is TGTGCCAGCAGTTGGGACAAGGGGCGCGAGCAGTACTTC. Amino acids: CASSWDKGREQYF.

The chain recombines TRBV11-3 with TRBJ2-1; 8 bases fit TRBD1. With V trimmed by 4 bases and J by 5 bases, 4 bases remained unmatched. Looked up from germline, CDR1 is SGHNT and CDR2 is YENEEA. This CDR3 is 14 amino acids long. The CDR3 region is CASSSRTGHNEQFF. The CDR3 DNA reads as TGTGCCAGCAGCTCACGGACAGGGCACAATGAGCAGTTCTTC.

The chain employs TRBV5-5 and TRBJ2-7; D possibly corresponds to TRBD1 (5 bases). V was pared by 2 bases and J by 4 bases, with 16 bases between. The CDR3 is 15 amino acids. Germline V CDR1 and CDR2: SGHKS, YYEKEE (reference sequence). The CDR3 here is CASSFRPQGLYEQYF. For the CDR3, the DNA is TGTGCCAGCAGCTTTCGGCCGCAGGGCTTATACGAGCAGTACTTC.

As for this clonotype: A clone one base away is much larger, so this may be a read error. This chain connects TRBV12-3 or TRBV12-4 to TRBJ2-3; 9 bases match TRBD2. With V trimmed by 4 bases and J by 4 bases, 6 bases remained unmatched. The CDR3 is made up of 15 amino acids. The CDR3 DNA reads TGTGCCAGCAGTTGGCGGGGGGGCCGCGCAGATACGCAGTATTTT. It is translated as CASSWRGGRADTQYF.

In this sample, this clonotype turned up many times. In DNA form, the CDR3 reads TGTGCCAGCTCACCAAATACAGGGAGGGAGCAGTACTTC. This translates into CASSPNTGREQYF. The V and J genes are TRBV18 and TRBJ2-7, with D possibly being TRBD1 or TRBD2 (6 bases each). Germline V gene data show CDR1 as KGHSH and CDR2 as LQKENI. The CDR3 spans 13 residues. V was clipped by 2 bases and J by 7 bases, with 12 bases between them.

The sample holds many counts of this clonotype. This chain uses TRBV10-3 with TRBJ2-1; tentatively, D is TRBD2 (8 bases). Looked up from germline, CDR1 is ENHRY and CDR2 is SYGVKD. The germline V and J ends were trimmed by 7 bases and 6 bases, with 19 bases remaining between them. The CDR3 sequence is 15 residues long. In DNA, the CDR3 is TGTGCCATCAAAGGGGGCGAGCGGGGGCTCAATGAGCAGTTCTTC. Its protein is CAIKGGERGLNEQFF.

This rearrangement joins TRBV5-1 to TRBJ1-5; the D is unclear. CDR1 is SGHRS and CDR2 is YFSETQ in the germline V gene. The CDR3 is 15 amino acids. Trimming removed 4 bases from V and 5 bases from J, with 16 bases in between. As DNA, the CDR3 is TGCGCCAGCAGCCTAGAGCTTGGCCCACATCAGCCCCAGCATTTT. Its protein is CASSLELGPHQPQHF.

The table lists this clonotype with a few counts. This chain joins TRBV5-4 and TRBJ1-2; unclear D gene. The V end was cut by 0 bases, the J end by 0 bases, with 6 bases between. The CDR3 runs to 14 residues. CDR1 SGHNT and CDR2 YYREEE come from the germline V gene (reference sequence). The CDR3 spells CASSLEWANYGYTF. The CDR3 bases are TGTGCCAGCAGCTTGGAGTGGGCTAACTATGGCTACACCTTC.

The chain is built from TRBV3-1 and TRBJ1-2; 7 bases map to TRBD1. The germline V gene has CDR1 LGHDT and CDR2 YNNKEL (reference sequence). With 3 bases clipped from V and 5 bases from J, the junction kept 6 bases outside the gene matches. The CDR3 extends over 14 amino acids. The CDR3 bases are TGTGCCAGCAGCCATCGAACAGGGGAATATGGCTACACCTTC. Translated, it gives CASSHRTGEYGYTF.

This clonotype was seen a handful of times. CDR3 DNA sequence: TGTGCCAGCAGCGAGGACAGGGCCAGCAATCAGCCCCAGCATTTT. Its translation is CASSEDRASNQPQHF. The chain links TRBV5-8 to TRBJ1-5; TRBD1 matches 8 bases. Germline V CDR1 and CDR2: SGHTS, YDEGEE. CDR3 length equals 15 residues. With 4 bases clipped from V and 1 base from J, the junction kept 4 bases outside the gene matches.

This clonotype was recorded many times. The CDR3 loop is CASSVGVSGAANYGYTF. The CDR3 region has the DNA TGTGCCAGCAGCGTGGGTGTGAGCGGGGCAGCTAACTATGGCTACACCTTC. This rearrangement joins TRBV9 to TRBJ1-2; tentatively, D is TRBD1 (5 bases). V was pared by 2 bases and J by 0 bases, with 17 bases between. This CDR3 spans 17 amino acids. Germline CDR1 reads SGDLS; CDR2 reads YYNGEE.

The chain employs TRBV27 and TRBJ2-5; D remains ambiguous. The J call may not be correct, given that the DNA end is closer to TRBJ2-7. CDR3 length equals 14 residues. Germline V gives CDR1 MNHEY, CDR2 SMNVEV (reference sequence). This CDR3 reads CASSLKGSAYEQYF. In DNA form, the CDR3 reads TGTGCCAGCAGTTTAAAGGGCAGCGCCTACGAGCAGTACTTC.